This T cell receptor (beta chain) is drawn from a study of T cells expressing NK-cell markers (dated by TCRdb to about 2020). Regarding the research as a whole: Three sorted T-cell subsets (CD3+CD56+NKG2C+, CD3+CD56+NKG2C- and CD3+CD56-NKG2C+) from several donors had their TCR beta-chain repertoires profiled. Most of the eight sequenced donors were HCMV-seropositive and one was HCMV-seronegative. The study sequenced eight donors, all healthy volunteers chosen at random: three men and five women. Illumina HiSeq 2000/2500, MiSeq or NextSeq was used to sequence libraries as 2 x 150 bp reads. Broader findings and caveats from the paper: Those dominant clonotypes were again the most abundant among CD3+CD56-NKG2C+ cells in a handful of donors, at roughly 25-65%. Whether the expanded NKG2C-expressing T cell clones were specific for HCMV antigens was left unclear. In a handful of donors, the dominant CD3+CD56+NKG2C+ clonotypes were among the top 10 CD8+ clonotypes and accounted for about 1.0-7.5% of CD8+ T cells.

Data came from an Illumina HiSeq 2000. 5'RACE template switching, by which a universal primer site and unique molecular identifiers were added, was used to make TCR beta cDNA libraries. Synthesis of cDNA was primed from the TCR beta constant segment and was followed by two consecutive PCR amplification steps. Per the source publication's procedure: MIGEC was used to demultiplex reads and group reads by UMI, and MiTCR was used to assemble and quantify clonotypes. To remove erroneous sequences, TCR cDNA sequences were retained only when supported by two or more reads. Downstream repertoire analysis used the tcR package, and clonotypes were matched across fractions by CDR3 nucleotide sequence plus V segment. VDJmatch was used to annotate antigen specificity against VDJdb, with one amino acid substitution in CDR3 allowed. TCRdb reprocessed the public reads and reports one entry per CDR3 protein sequence, without DNA. The V and J calls shown here were made by TCRdb, not taken from the authors' results. This sample's clone table shows about 380,000 distinct CDR3 sequences. Of the sample, around 4.9% falls within the top ten clones.

The CDR3 contains 13 residues, cysteine and phenylalanine counted. No DNA was logged. For CDR1 and CDR2, the germline V gene lists MNHEY and SVGEGT. A commercial ELISA kit detecting HCMV-specific IgG in serum was used to determine HCMV serostatus. Ficoll density gradient centrifugation was used to isolate peripheral blood mononuclear cells from blood. Of note for this clonotype: The target of this receptor is not known.

Sequenced: blood T cells: a sorted CD56 or NKG2C T cell subset, CD4+ or CD8+ T cells, or bulk PBMC T cells (not recorded which). The receptor was isolated from a man aged 18-75 years in good health. The chain is made from TRBV6-2 or TRBV6-3 and TRBJ1-2; TCRdb proposes TRBD1, but this gene call is untestable without DNA. The CDR3 region: CASKRTGTYGYTF.